Listed below are T cell receptor beta chains from one sample, sequenced in a study of blood T cell repertoires in COVID-19. Assay used: immunoSEQ multiplex PCR; TCRdb lists only in-frame clones, some missing. The sample has 10,000 to 15,000 clones; around 82% are singletons. The sequenced sample was peripheral blood. Receptor source: a human donor in a cohort sampled during active COVID-19. Each CDR3 is given with its conserved first and last residue. A D gene is named only where the DNA matches it firmly. Part of the rows lack a size; the others show once, few, many or a class for expanded clones.

cdr3_nt	cdr3_aa	j_call	clone_size	d_call	v_call
TGTGCCAGCAGTTTAGTGGAGGGGATAAAGCTCCAGCATTTT	CASSLVEGIKLQHF	TRBJ1-5	.	.	TRBV27
TGTGCCAGCAGCCCGGGGTGGGGATACGAGCAGTACTTC	CASSPGWGYEQYF	TRBJ2-7	.	.	TRBV2
TGTGCCAGCTCACCACATCCGGGGGGCACCGGGGAGCTGTTTTTT	CASSPHPGGTGELFF	TRBJ2-2	once	TRBD2	TRBV18
TGCGCCAGCAGCCAAGATAGGAAGAGCGGGGGGACCGGGGAGCTGTTTTTT	CASSQDRKSGGTGELFF	TRBJ2-2	.	TRBD2	TRBV4-3
TGTGCCAGCAGTTTAAAAACGAAAGTCTATAGCAATCAGCCCCAGCATTTT	CASSLKTKVYSNQPQHF	TRBJ1-5	.	.	TRBV27
TGCGCCAGCAGCTTTCTAGGCCAAGAGACCCAGTACTTC	CASSFLGQETQYF	TRBJ2-5	.	.	TRBV5-1
TGCAGCGCTGTACAGGGCTGGGGCTACGAGCAGTACTTC	CSAVQGWGYEQYF	TRBJ2-7	medium-sized	.	TRBV29-1
TGTGCCAGCAGCTTAAGCGGGGGGACTGAAGCTTTCTTT	CASSLSGGTEAFF	TRBJ1-1	.	.	TRBV7-8
TGTGCCAGCAGCCAAGGTGCCCCAGGCCAAGAGACCCAGTACTTC	CASSQGAPGQETQYF	TRBJ2-5	.	.	TRBV4-2
TGCGCCAGCAGCTTGGCCGGGTTCCGCGGGGGCTCTGGAAACACCATATATTTT	CASSLAGFRGGSGNTIYF	TRBJ1-3	.	.	TRBV5-1
TGTGCCAGCAGCGCGACTGGTAACAATCAGCCCCAGCATTTT	CASSATGNNQPQHF	TRBJ1-5	.	.	TRBV2
TGTGCCAGCAGCCAGGTGGGACAGATGAACACTGAAGCTTTCTTT	CASSQVGQMNTEAFF	TRBJ1-1	.	TRBD1	TRBV4-2
TGTGCCAGCAGCGCGGGACTCGGAGACACTGAAGCTTTCTTT	CASSAGLGDTEAFF	TRBJ1-1	.	.	TRBV5-6
TGTGCCAGCAGCCAGGGGCCAGGGCGGGGGGACTCCTACGAGCAGTACTTC	CASSQGPGRGDSYEQYF	TRBJ2-7	few	TRBD2	TRBV4-2
TGTGCCAGCAGTATCCGTTATGGCTACACCTTC	CASSIRYGYTF	TRBJ1-2	.	.	TRBV6-2/TRBV6-3
TGTGCCAGCAGCTTAGCGCAGGGGGCAATTGAAAAACTGTTTTTT	CASSLAQGAIEKLFF	TRBJ1-4	.	TRBD1	TRBV7-2
TGCAGTGCGAGTGAGGGGGCGGGCTACAATGAGCAGTTCTTC	CSASEGAGYNEQFF	TRBJ2-1	once	TRBD1	TRBV20-1
TGCAGCGTTGAGGGACAGGGGATCGACGAGCAGTACTTC	CSVEGQGIDEQYF	TRBJ2-7	.	TRBD1	TRBV29-1
TGTGCCAGTAGTACATCGGGACAGGGTGACACTGAAGCTTTCTTT	CASSTSGQGDTEAFF	TRBJ1-1	.	TRBD1	TRBV19
TGTGCCAGCATCCTCGGGGGACCCCCCGGGGAGCTGTTTTTT	CASILGGPPGELFF	TRBJ2-2	.	.	TRBV7-8
TGTGCCAGCAGCTCCCGACTAGCGAATGAGCAGTTCTTC	CASSSRLANEQFF	TRBJ2-1	once	TRBD2	TRBV7-3
TGTGCCAGCAGTGAACGGGGGGGATTTGGCTACACCTTC	CASSERGGFGYTF	TRBJ1-2	few	.	TRBV6-1
TGTGCCAGCAGTTTCGGGGGAACAGGCGGTGAAAAACTGTTTTTT	CASSFGGTGGEKLFF	TRBJ1-4	few	.	TRBV5-4
TGTGCCAGCAGTTTTCGGCGGAACTATGGCTACACCTTC	CASSFRRNYGYTF	TRBJ1-2	.	.	TRBV28
TGTGCCAGTAGTATACAGGGGGCGCGAAACACTGAAGCTTTCTTT	CASSIQGARNTEAFF	TRBJ1-1	.	TRBD1	TRBV19
TGTGCCAGCAGTAGTACAGGGGGTGAGCAGTTCTTC	CASSSTGGEQFF	TRBJ2-1	.	TRBD1	TRBV6-5
TGTGCCAGCAGCATTAGCGCTGCGGGAGAAAAACTGTTTTTT	CASSISAAGEKLFF	TRBJ1-4	.	.	TRBV3-1/TRBV3-2
TGTGCCAGTAGTGTAGACAGGGGTGTGGACACTGAAGCTTTCTTT	CASSVDRGVDTEAFF	TRBJ1-1	.	TRBD1	TRBV19
TGTGCCAGCAGCCATCCGGGACAGGGCCACAATGAGCAGTTCTTC	CASSHPGQGHNEQFF	TRBJ2-1	.	TRBD1	TRBV5-4
TGCGCCAGCCAGCGGGCGGTGGCGGGGGAGACCCAGTACTTC	CASQRAVAGETQYF	TRBJ2-5	once	.	TRBV5-1
TGTGCCAGTAGGCGGAACGCGGCTGGAAACACCATATATTTT	CASRRNAAGNTIYF	TRBJ1-3	.	.	TRBV19
TGCGCCAGCAGCGATCTCCGGGACAGGGTACGGGAGACCCAGTACTTC	CASSDLRDRVRETQYF	TRBJ2-5	.	TRBD1	TRBV5-1
TGTGCCATCAGGATGGGTCAGGGTGAGAATGAGCAGTTCTTC	CAIRMGQGENEQFF	TRBJ2-1	.	.	TRBV10-3
TGTGCCAGCAGCTCGCGGACAGGGCCCTACGAGCAGTACTTC	CASSSRTGPYEQYF	TRBJ2-7	.	TRBD1	TRBV7-2
TGTGCCAGCGGACAGGGGGCGAGGACTGAAGCTTTCTTT	CASGQGARTEAFF	TRBJ1-1	.	TRBD1	TRBV7-8
TGTGCCAGCGCCTTAAACAGGGCCACCGGGGAGCTGTTTTTT	CASALNRATGELFF	TRBJ2-2	.	.	TRBV7-2
TGTGCCAGATCCTTCCAGGGGGAGAACACTGAAGCTTTCTTT	CARSFQGENTEAFF	TRBJ1-1	.	TRBD1	TRBV5-3
TGCGCCAGCAGCTTGGTACGGTCTTATTACAATGAGCAGTTCTTC	CASSLVRSYYNEQFF	TRBJ2-1	.	.	TRBV5-1
TGCGCCAGCAGCTTGAGCCCCGTTGCAACTAATGAAAAACTGTTTTTT	CASSLSPVATNEKLFF	TRBJ1-4	.	.	TRBV5-1
TGTGCCAGCAGCTTTGTGGGCGGAGGAGACTATGGCTACACCTTC	CASSFVGGGDYGYTF	TRBJ1-2	.	.	TRBV7-2
TGCGCCAGCAGCTCTCAGGGTAACTATGGCTACACCTTC	CASSSQGNYGYTF	TRBJ1-2	.	.	TRBV5-1
TGTGCCAGCAGTACCCGGGACAGGGGGCTTTCCCAAGAGACCCAGTACTTC	CASSTRDRGLSQETQYF	TRBJ2-5	.	TRBD1	TRBV27
TGTGCCAGCAGTTTGGGACAGGGGAATCAGCCCCAGCATTTT	CASSLGQGNQPQHF	TRBJ1-5	.	TRBD1	TRBV28
TGTGCCAGCAGCCGGCGAGGGGGCCGGAACACTGAAGCTTTCTTT	CASSRRGGRNTEAFF	TRBJ1-1	once	TRBD1	TRBV7-2